This TCR beta chain was captured in a study of CD8+ T cells in alopecia areata. Sequencing relied on a cDNA template that was reverse transcribed from extracted RNA. TCRdb's copy holds only in-frame clones and misses some; the assay was immunoSEQ multiplex PCR. The sample shows 30,000 to 45,000 clones, around 57% of them seen only once. Germline CDR1 is SGDLS and CDR2 is YYNGEE. Losses at the gene ends were 3 bases for V and 5 bases for J; bases not matched to a gene: 11. The CDR3 extends over 17 amino acids. Five patients' CD4+ populations were sorted into CD25+CD127- cells. T lymphocytes (CD4+ and CD8+) were sorted from PBMCs.

This clonotype was sampled from a human donor with alopecia areata. Material for sequencing was CD4+ Tregs sorted from blood. The chain recombines TRBV9 with TRBJ2-2, with 9 bases aligning to TRBD2. In nucleotides, the CDR3 is TGTGCCAGCAGCGGATCCACCAGGACTAGCGTGACCGGGGAGCTGTTTTTT. Its translation: CASSGSTRTSVTGELFF.